This T cell receptor (beta chain) was found in a study of T-cell reconstitution after alpha-beta-depleted transplantation in children. Study-level points and caveats: The origin of high day-60 TCRbeta diversity in some patients lay in surviving recipient T cells and thymic progenitors. Once a year had passed after transplant, T-cell counts and diversity came mostly from newly produced T cells. About two months after transplant, alpha-beta T cells reportedly came from several hundred expanded graft clones.

Preparation of the TCRbeta library used unique molecular identifiers. A single record per CDR3 protein comes from TCRdb applying MiXCR to the PCR reads. Here the sample spans 250,000 to 300,000 distinct CDR3 sequences, roughly 7.8% being singletons. Germline CDR1 reads MNHNY; CDR2 reads SVGAGI (reference sequence). The CDR3 is 13 residues long. Trimming took 6 bases from V and 1 from J, leaving 9 bases between them. This clonotype appeared a few times. The antigen remains unidentified. This TCR derives from a female patient aged 2-15 years who had a stem cell transplant for Fanconi anemia, so the T cells may come from the graft donor. J is TRBJ1-2 and V is TRBV6-6, with D perhaps matching TRBD1 (5 bases). The sequenced sample was peripheral blood, obtained 360 days after TCRalphabeta/CD19-depleted stem cell transplant. The CDR3 sequence is CASSSGLNYGYTF. The CDR3 nucleotides are TGTGCCAGCAGCTCGGGACTTAACTATGGCTACACCTTC.